The 9 T cell receptor beta chains given below trace back to one sample, sequenced in a study of blood T cells in healthy people across ages. Using a J-beta primer mix together with a sample-barcoded 5' primer, a second PCR was run for about 7 to 12 cycles. Using its own MiXCR run on the 5' RACE reads, TCRdb lists one record per CDR3 protein. The sample yields hundreds of thousands of distinct CDR3 sequences, about 30% seen once. Material: blood. Every receptor here comes from a woman aged 80 or over in good health.

This clonotype showed up just a few times. The chain links TRBV20-1 to TRBJ2-1; unclear D gene. Germline loops: CDR1 DFQATT, CDR2 SNEGSKA (reference sequence). The CDR3 is made up of 11 amino acids. With 6 bases removed from V and 6 bases from J, the gap between germline ends came to 9 bases. The CDR3 coding sequence is TGCAGTGCCCGGATGGGCAATGAGCAGTTCTTC. It codes for CSARMGNEQFF.

Notes on this clonotype: Here the CDR3 omits its conserved ending phenylalanine or tryptophan, so a read error is the likely source. The chain joins TRBV9 to TRBJ2-5; 8 bases agree with TRBD1. The CDR3 is made up of 14 amino acids. The trim removed 2 bases at V and 1 base at J, leaving 1 base unmatched. From germline, CDR1 is SGDLS and CDR2 YYNGEE. The CDR3 here is CASSVQGAQETQYV. Here the CDR3 DNA reads TGTGCCAGCAGCGTCCAGGGGGCCCAAGAGACCCAGTACGTC.

This clonotype was seen at least ten times. This CDR3 is CASSQNPDTEAFF. CDR3 DNA: TGTGCCAGCAGCCAAAATCCCGACACTGAAGCTTTCTTT. V is TRBV7-3 and J is TRBJ1-1; D gene uncertain. Germline CDR1 is SGHTA and CDR2 is FQGTGA. Trimming shortened V by 5 bases and J by 3 bases, and 10 bases separated the two germline ends. The length of the CDR3 is 13 residues. Supplemented by reference TRBV7-3 and TRBJ1-1, the full variable domain reads GAGVSQTPSNKVTEKGKYVELRCDPISGHTALYWYRQSLGQGPEFLIYFQGTGAADDSGLPNDRFFAVRPEGSVSTLKIQRTERGDSAVYLCASSQNPDTEAFFGQGTRLTVV.

This chain connects TRBV5-6 to TRBJ1-2; 11 nucleotides line up with TRBD1. Germline assignment: CDR1 SGHDT and CDR2 YYEEEE. The CDR3 consists of 14 residues. With 8 bases clipped from V and 3 bases from J, the junction kept 6 bases outside the gene matches. This CDR3 is CASTGQGEYYGYTF. The CDR3 DNA is TGTGCCAGTACGGGACAGGGGGAGTACTATGGCTACACCTTC.

About this clonotype itself: A much bigger clone sits one base away, suggesting this may be a read error. The J gene is TRBJ2-1, the V gene TRBV2; D is possibly TRBD1 or TRBD2 (6 bases each). The J call may not be correct, given that the DNA end is closer to TRBJ2-7. The CDR3 is 13 amino acids. Germline CDR1 and CDR2: SNHLY and FYNNEI. CDR3 sequence (DNA): TGTGCCGGCAGTGGGGGGCCCTACAATGAGCAGTACTTC. Amino acids: CAGSGGPYNEQYF.

This clonotype has just one count. A much larger clone lies one base from this, so it may be a read error. This chain joins TRBV2 and TRBJ2-3; no clear D. V was trimmed by 6 bases and J by 6 bases, leaving 13 bases between them. This CDR3 spans 13 amino acids. Per the germline V gene, CDR1 is SNHLY and CDR2 is FYNNEI. CDR3 sequence: CASRDGLSDTQYF. DNA of the CDR3: TGTGCCAGCAGGGATGGGTTGTCGGATACGCAGTATTTT.

The genes are TRBV11-3 and TRBJ2-2, with D possibly matching TRBD2 (6 bases). Germline V gene lookup returns CDR1 SGHNT and CDR2 YENEEA. The CDR3 runs 16 residues. V lost 4 bases and J lost 4, with 16 bases in between. The CDR3 loop is CASSSRRGSVTGELFF. DNA for the CDR3: TGTGCCAGCAGCTCACGCCGGGGGTCGGTCACCGGGGAGCTGTTTTTT.

This clonotype showed up just a few times. This chain links TRBV11-2 with TRBJ2-1; D not certain. Germline V gene sequence: CDR1 SGHAT, CDR2 FQNNGV. V lost 7 bases, J lost 10 bases, and 17 bases lay in between. The CDR3 covers 13 residues. The CDR3 DNA follows: TGTGCCAGCAACCCTCAGACAAGTGGCGAGCAGTTCTTC. It codes for CASNPQTSGEQFF.

Ten or more counts support this clonotype. The chain uses TRBV7-9 and TRBJ2-3; D is uncertain. Trimming removed 8 bases from V and 5 bases from J, with 11 bases in between. CDR1 and CDR2 from the germline V gene are SEHNR and FQNEAQ (reference sequence). CDR3 size: 12 residues. The CDR3 DNA follows: TGTGCCAGCTCCTCTTCCCTAGATACGCAGTATTTT. This encodes CASSSSLDTQYF.